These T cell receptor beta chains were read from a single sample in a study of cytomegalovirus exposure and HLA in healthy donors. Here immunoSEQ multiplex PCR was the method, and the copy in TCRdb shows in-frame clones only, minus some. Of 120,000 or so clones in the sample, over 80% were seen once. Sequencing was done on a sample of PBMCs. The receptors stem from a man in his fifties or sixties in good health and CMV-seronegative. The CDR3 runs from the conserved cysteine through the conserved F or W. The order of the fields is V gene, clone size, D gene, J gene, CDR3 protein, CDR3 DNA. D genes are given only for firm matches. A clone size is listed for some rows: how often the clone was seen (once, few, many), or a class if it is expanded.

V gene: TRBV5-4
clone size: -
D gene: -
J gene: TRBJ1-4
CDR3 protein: CASSLGGVVTNEKLFF
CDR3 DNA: TGTGCCAGCAGCTTGGGAGGAGTGGTAACTAATGAAAAACTGTTTTTT

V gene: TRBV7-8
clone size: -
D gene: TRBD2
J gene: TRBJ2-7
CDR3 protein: CASSPGTSGGTYEQYF
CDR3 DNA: TGTGCCAGCAGCCCGGGGACTAGCGGGGGGACCTACGAGCAGTACTTC

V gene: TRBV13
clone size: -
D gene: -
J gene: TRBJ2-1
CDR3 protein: CASSYLTGLGGNEQFF
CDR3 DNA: TGTGCCAGCAGCTATTTGACAGGTCTTGGAGGCAATGAGCAGTTCTTC

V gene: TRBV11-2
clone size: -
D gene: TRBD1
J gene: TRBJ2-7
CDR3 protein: CASSPSRDRVSYEQYF
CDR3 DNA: TGTGCCAGCAGCCCATCCCGGGACAGAGTCTCTTACGAGCAGTACTTC

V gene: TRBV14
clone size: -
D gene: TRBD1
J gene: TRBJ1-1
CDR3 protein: CASSLDRGGWTEAFF
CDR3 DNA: TGTGCCAGCAGCCTCGACAGGGGGGGATGGACTGAAGCTTTCTTT

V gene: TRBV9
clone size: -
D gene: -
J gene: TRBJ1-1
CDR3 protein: CASSAGGRAFF
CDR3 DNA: TGTGCCAGCAGCGCGGGGGGTCGAGCTTTCTTT

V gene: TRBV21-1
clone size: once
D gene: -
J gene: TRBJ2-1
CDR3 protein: CASNRTPVGNEQFF
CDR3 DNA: TGTGCCAGCAACCGGACTCCGGTTGGGAATGAGCAGTTCTTC

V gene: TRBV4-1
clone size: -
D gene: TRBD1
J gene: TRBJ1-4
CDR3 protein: CASSRPTGGREKLFF
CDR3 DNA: TGCGCCAGCAGCCGTCCGACAGGGGGCCGTGAAAAACTGTTTTTT

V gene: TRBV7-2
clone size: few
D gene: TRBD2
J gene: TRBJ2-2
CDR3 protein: CASRPSGGRNTGELFF
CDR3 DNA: TGTGCCAGCAGGCCAAGCGGGGGCCGAAACACCGGGGAGCTGTTTTTT

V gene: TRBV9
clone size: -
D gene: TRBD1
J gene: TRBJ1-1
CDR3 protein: CASSVAGQATEAFF
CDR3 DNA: TGTGCCAGCAGCGTAGCCGGACAGGCTACTGAAGCTTTCTTT

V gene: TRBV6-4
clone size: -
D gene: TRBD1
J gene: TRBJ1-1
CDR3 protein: CASSAGQATEAFF
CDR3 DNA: TGTGCCAGCAGTGCCGGACAGGCTACCGAAGCTTTCTTT

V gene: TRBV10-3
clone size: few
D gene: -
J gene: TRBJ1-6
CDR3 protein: CAISESLGESPLHF
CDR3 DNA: TGTGCCATCAGTGAGTCCCTCGGGGAATCACCCCTCCACTTT

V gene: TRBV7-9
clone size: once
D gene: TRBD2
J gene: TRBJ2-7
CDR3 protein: CASSFPTSGGPSPLEQYF
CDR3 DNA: TGTGCCAGCAGCTTTCCGACTAGCGGGGGCCCCTCTCCTCTGGAGCAGTACTTC

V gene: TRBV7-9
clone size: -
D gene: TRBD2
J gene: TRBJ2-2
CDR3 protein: CASPEAGADTGELFF
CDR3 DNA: TGTGCCAGCCCAGAAGCGGGAGCGGACACCGGGGAGCTGTTTTTT

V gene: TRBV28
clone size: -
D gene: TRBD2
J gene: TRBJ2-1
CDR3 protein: CASSFPRRLAGYKNEQFF
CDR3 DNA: TGTGCCAGCAGTTTTCCCCGGCGACTAGCGGGATATAAGAATGAGCAGTTCTTC

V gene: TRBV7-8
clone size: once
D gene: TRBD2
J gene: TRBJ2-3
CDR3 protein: CASSLARAGRPDTQYF
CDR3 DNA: TGTGCCAGCAGCTTAGCGCGAGCGGGACGGCCAGATACGCAGTATTTT

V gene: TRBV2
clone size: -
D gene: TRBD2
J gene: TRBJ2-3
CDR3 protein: CASSEEQRGSDTQYF
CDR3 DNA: TGTGCCAGCAGTGAGGAACAGCGGGGTTCAGATACGCAGTATTTT

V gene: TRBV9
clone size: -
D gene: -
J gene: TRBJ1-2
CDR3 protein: CASSVGYGEALSYTF
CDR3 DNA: TGTGCCAGCAGCGTAGGGTACGGAGAAGCCTTAAGCTACACCTTC

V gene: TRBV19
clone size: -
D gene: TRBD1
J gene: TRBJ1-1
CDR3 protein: CASSLRTGARMNTEAFF
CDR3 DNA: TGTGCCAGTAGCCTCAGGACAGGAGCACGGATGAACACTGAAGCTTTCTTT

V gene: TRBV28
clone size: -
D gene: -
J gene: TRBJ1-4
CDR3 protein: CASSTPPGKLFF
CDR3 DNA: TGTGCCAGCAGTACCCCGCCCGGGAAACTGTTTTTT

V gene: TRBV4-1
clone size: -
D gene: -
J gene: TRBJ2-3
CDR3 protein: CASSQVLRGDTQYF
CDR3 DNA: TGCGCCAGCAGCCAAGTTCTCCGGGGGGATACGCAGTATTTT

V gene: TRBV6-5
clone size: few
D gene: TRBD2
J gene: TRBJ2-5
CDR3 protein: CASSYSRGESVQYF
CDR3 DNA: TGTGCCAGCAGTTACTCACGGGGGGAAAGCGTGCAGTACTTC

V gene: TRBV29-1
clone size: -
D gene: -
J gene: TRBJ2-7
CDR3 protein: CSVVRPLSYEQYF
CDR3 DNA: TGCAGCGTTGTCAGGCCGCTCTCCTACGAGCAGTACTTC

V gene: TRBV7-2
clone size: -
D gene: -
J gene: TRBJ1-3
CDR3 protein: CASSPNSGNTIYF
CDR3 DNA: TGTGCCAGCAGCCCCAACTCTGGAAACACCATATATTTT

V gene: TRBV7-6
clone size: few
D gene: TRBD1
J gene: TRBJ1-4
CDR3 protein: CASSLTGYFEKLFF
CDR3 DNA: TGTGCCAGCAGCCTGACAGGGTACTTCGAAAAACTGTTTTTT

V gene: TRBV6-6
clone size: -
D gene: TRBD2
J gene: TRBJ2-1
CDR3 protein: CASRHTSGGGDEQFF
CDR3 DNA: TGTGCCAGCAGGCACACTAGCGGGGGGGGAGATGAGCAGTTCTTC

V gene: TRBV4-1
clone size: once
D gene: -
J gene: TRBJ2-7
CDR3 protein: CASSQVFGQTVYEQYF
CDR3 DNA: TGCGCCAGCAGCCAAGTTTTCGGACAGACAGTCTACGAGCAGTACTTC

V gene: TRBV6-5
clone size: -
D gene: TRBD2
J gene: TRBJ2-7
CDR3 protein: CASRSGGPSSYEQYF
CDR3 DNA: TGTGCCAGCAGGAGCGGGGGCCCGAGCTCCTACGAGCAGTACTTC

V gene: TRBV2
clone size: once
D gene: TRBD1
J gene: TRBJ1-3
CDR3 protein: CASSRLGTGGGGNTIYF
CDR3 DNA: TGTGCCAGCAGTAGACTCGGTACAGGGGGCGGTGGAAACACCATATATTTT

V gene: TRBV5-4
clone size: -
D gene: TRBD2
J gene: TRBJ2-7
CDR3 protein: CASSKKGLPSYEQYF
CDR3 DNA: TGTGCCAGCAGCAAAAAGGGACTACCCTCCTACGAGCAGTACTTC

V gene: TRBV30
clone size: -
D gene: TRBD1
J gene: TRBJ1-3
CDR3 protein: CAWSVVPRGPGNTIYF
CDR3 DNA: TGTGCCTGGAGTGTTGTCCCCAGGGGGCCTGGAAACACCATATATTTT

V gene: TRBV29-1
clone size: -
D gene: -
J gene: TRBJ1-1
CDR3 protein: CSVARGGPLNTEAFF
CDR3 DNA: TGCAGCGTTGCTAGGGGGGGACCCCTGAACACTGAAGCTTTCTTT

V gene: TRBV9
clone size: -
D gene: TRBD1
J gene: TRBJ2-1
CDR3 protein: CASSHPDRDNEQFF
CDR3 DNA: TGTGCCAGCAGCCACCCGGACAGGGACAATGAGCAGTTCTTC

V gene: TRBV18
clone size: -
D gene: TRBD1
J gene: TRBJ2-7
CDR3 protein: CASSPQGQGISYEQYF
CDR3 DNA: TGTGCCAGCTCACCACAAGGACAGGGAATCTCCTACGAGCAGTACTTC

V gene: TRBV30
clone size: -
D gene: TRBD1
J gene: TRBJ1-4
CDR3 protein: CAWTSRDRGPNEKLFF
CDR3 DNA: TGTGCCTGGACATCTCGGGACAGGGGTCCTAATGAAAAACTGTTTTTT

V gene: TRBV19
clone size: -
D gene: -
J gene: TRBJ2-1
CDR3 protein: CASSTGGPEQFF
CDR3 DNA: TGTGCCAGTAGTACTGGGGGCCCTGAGCAGTTCTTC

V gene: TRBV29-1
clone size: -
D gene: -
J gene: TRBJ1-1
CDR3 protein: CSVERGKAFF
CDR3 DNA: TGCAGCGTTGAAAGGGGAAAAGCTTTCTTT

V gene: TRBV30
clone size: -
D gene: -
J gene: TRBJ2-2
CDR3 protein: CAWSLTSPGELFF
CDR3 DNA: TGTGCCTGGAGTTTGACTAGTCCCGGGGAGCTGTTTTTT

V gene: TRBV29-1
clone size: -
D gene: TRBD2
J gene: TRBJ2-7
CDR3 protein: CSVEKSRTSSGSSYEQYF
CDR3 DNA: TGCAGCGTTGAAAAATCGAGAACATCTAGCGGGAGCTCCTACGAGCAGTACTTC

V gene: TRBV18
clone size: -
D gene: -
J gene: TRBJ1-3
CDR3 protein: CASSLDSRDSGNTIYF
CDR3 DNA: TGTGCCAGCTCATTGGACAGCCGAGACTCTGGAAACACCATATATTTT

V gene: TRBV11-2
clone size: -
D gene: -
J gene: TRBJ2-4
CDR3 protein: CASRGPGVAKNIQYF
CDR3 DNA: TGTGCCAGCAGAGGACCGGGAGTAGCCAAAAACATTCAGTACTTC

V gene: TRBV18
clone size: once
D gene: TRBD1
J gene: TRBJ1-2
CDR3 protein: CASSPPGLQGHYGYTF
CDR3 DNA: TGTGCCAGCTCACCACCGGGTTTACAGGGGCACTATGGCTACACCTTC

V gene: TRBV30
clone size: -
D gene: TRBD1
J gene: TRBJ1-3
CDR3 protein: CAWSRNRGSGNTIYF
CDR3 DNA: TGTGCCTGGAGTCGTAACAGGGGATCTGGAAACACCATATATTTT

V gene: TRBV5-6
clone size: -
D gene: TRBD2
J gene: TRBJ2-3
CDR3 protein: CASSSPPGLATSTDTQYF
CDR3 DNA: TGTGCCAGCAGCTCTCCCCCGGGACTAGCAACTAGCACAGATACGCAGTATTTT

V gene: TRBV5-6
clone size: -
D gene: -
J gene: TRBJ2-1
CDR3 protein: CASSLRSSEQIFF
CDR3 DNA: TGTGCCAGCAGCTTACGGTCTAGCGAACAAATCTTCTTC

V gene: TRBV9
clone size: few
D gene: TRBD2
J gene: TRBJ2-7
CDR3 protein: CASSFGTSGYEQYF
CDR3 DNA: TGTGCCAGCAGCTTCGGGACTAGCGGCTACGAGCAGTACTTC

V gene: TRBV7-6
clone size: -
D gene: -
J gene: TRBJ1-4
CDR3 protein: CASSLRSGEWEKLFF
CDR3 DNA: TGTGCCAGCAGCTTAAGATCAGGGGAATGGGAAAAACTGTTTTTT

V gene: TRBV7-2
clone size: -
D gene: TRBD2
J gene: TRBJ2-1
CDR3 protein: CASSRRTSGSSYNEQFF
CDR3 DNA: TGTGCCAGCAGCCGCAGGACTAGCGGGAGCTCCTACAATGAGCAGTTCTTC

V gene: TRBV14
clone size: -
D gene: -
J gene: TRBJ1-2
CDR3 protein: CASSQDRGDYGYTF
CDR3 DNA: TGTGCCAGCAGCCAAGATCGGGGAGATTATGGCTACACCTTC

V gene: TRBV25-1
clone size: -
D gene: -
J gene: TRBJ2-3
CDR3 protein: CASSEYHAGDTQYF
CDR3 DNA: TGTGCCAGCAGTGAATATCACGCGGGAGATACGCAGTATTTT

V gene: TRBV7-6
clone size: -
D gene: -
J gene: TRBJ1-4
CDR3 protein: CASTAGGRGEKLFF
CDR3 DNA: TGTGCCAGCACCGCCGGCGGCCGGGGAGAAAAACTGTTTTTT